The 18 T cell receptor beta chains below were found in one sample sequenced in a study of cytomegalovirus exposure and HLA in healthy donors. PCR employed 60 Vbeta and 13 Jbeta primers. The repertoire was sequenced with immunoSEQ multiplex PCR; TCRdb's copy has only in-frame clones and lacks some. Its listing shows around 80,000 clones. The source material was PBMCs. Source of these receptors: a man in his forties or fifties in good health and CMV-seronegative.

V is TRBV4-2 and J is TRBJ2-2, with D perhaps TRBD2 (7 bases). Trimming pared 0 bases from V and 2 bases from J, leaving 13 bases between. Germline V CDR1 and CDR2: LGHNA, YNFKEQ. The CDR3 consists of 17 residues. As DNA, the CDR3 is TGTGCCAGCAGCCAAGATATGGCGGGGGCCAACACCGGGGAGCTGTTTTTT. Translating gives CASSQDMAGANTGELFF.

V is TRBV30 and J is TRBJ2-7; 9 bases match TRBD2. The CDR3 runs to 16 residues. The germline V gene encodes CDR1 GTSNPN and CDR2 SVGIG (reference sequence). CDR3 DNA sequence: TGTGCAACCGGCCCCCTAGCGGGACTGATTAACTACGAGCAGTACTTC. Its translation is CATGPLAGLINYEQYF.

The J gene is TRBJ2-7, the V gene TRBV7-2; 7 positions match TRBD1. This CDR3 has 15 amino acids. The V and J ends lost 5 bases and 0 bases, in that order; junction bases with no gene match: 7. The germline V gene encodes CDR1 SGHTA and CDR2 FQGNSA. The CDR3 nucleotides read TGTGCCAGCAGCATTTGGACAGGAAGCTCCTACGAGCAGTACTTC. Protein product: CASSIWTGSSYEQYF.

CDR3 in DNA: TGTGCGGAGGGGCGGGACTCCTACGAGCAGTACTTC. Translating it yields CAEGRDSYEQYF. This chain links TRBV6-1 with TRBJ2-7; a weak D match, TRBD2 (6 bases). Per the germline V gene, CDR1 is MNHNS and CDR2 is SASEGT. This CDR3 region has 12 residues.

The chain combines TRBV6-1 with TRBJ2-3, with 11 bases that match TRBD2. Germline trimming cut 5 bases from V and 2 bases from J; bases unmatched to any gene: 3. The CDR3 extends over 15 amino acids. The V gene's germline CDR1 is MNHNS and CDR2 SASEGT. This CDR3 is CASSLAGGNTDTQYF. The CDR3 coding sequence is TGTGCCAGCAGTTTAGCGGGAGGGAACACAGATACGCAGTATTTT.

The chain recombines TRBV6-5 with TRBJ2-2; D perhaps matches TRBD2 (5 bases). Germline CDR1 is MNHEY and CDR2 is SVGAGI. V was shortened by 6 bases and J by 4 bases, with 15 bases between the two germline ends. This CDR3 comprises 15 residues. The CDR3 region has the DNA TGTGCCAGCAGGGGAGCGGACCGAGGCACCGGGGAGCTGTTTTTT. This gives the protein CASRGADRGTGELFF.

The chain uses TRBV7-2 and TRBJ2-3; a possible D gene is TRBD1 (7 bases). This CDR3 is built from 17 residues. The germline CDR1 and CDR2 sequences are SGHTA and FQGNSA. The V end was cut by 5 bases, the J end by 4 bases, with 22 bases between. CDR3 residues: CASSIPPGGPSADTQYF. CDR3 in DNA: TGTGCCAGCAGCATCCCCCCAGGGGGGCCGAGCGCAGATACGCAGTATTTT.

Measured by frequency, this clone is medium-sized (0.01 to 0.1%). This chain links TRBV2 with TRBJ1-5, with D possibly TRBD1 on 5 matching bases. The V end lost 2 bases, the J end lost 6 bases, and 11 bases lay between the germline ends. CDR1 and CDR2 (germline): SNHLY, FYNNEI. This CDR3 has 14 amino acids. CDR3: CASSEQGSGQPQHF. CDR3 nucleotides: TGTGCCAGCAGTGAACAGGGATCGGGTCAGCCCCAGCATTTT.

The chain combines TRBV7-9 with TRBJ2-7; D remains ambiguous. CDR3 length equals 12 residues. The V gene lost 5 bases and the J gene lost 1 base, with 6 bases spanning the gap. Germline CDR1 and CDR2: SEHNR and FQNEAQ (reference sequence). This chain's CDR3 is CASSARSYEQYF. DNA of the CDR3: TGTGCCAGCAGCGCCAGATCCTACGAGCAGTACTTC.

The chain is built from TRBV5-4 and TRBJ1-4; 7 nucleotides line up with TRBD1. The junction had 8 bases not matched to a gene; V was cut back by 4 bases and J by 8 bases. Germline CDR1 is SGHNT and CDR2 is YYREEE (reference sequence). The CDR3 consists of 14 residues. CDR3 bases: TGTGCCAGCAGCAAAGGGACAGAGGTAGAAAAACTGTTTTTT. It is translated as CASSKGTEVEKLFF.

V usage is TRBV9 and J usage is TRBJ1-1; no clear D. The length of the CDR3 is 15 residues. Trimming took off 4 bases at V and 1 base at J, with 14 bases between the two ends. Germline V gene lookup returns CDR1 SGDLS and CDR2 YYNGEE. The CDR3 DNA sequence: TGTGCCAGCAGCCTTGACCGGGTCCCGAACACTGAAGCTTTCTTT. Translating it yields CASSLDRVPNTEAFF.

This chain joins TRBV2 and TRBJ2-3; 9 nucleotides line up with TRBD2. The CDR3 is 15 residues long. V trimming: 7 bases; J trimming: 3 bases; junction bases outside the gene matches: 8. The germline V gene has CDR1 SNHLY and CDR2 FYNNEI. The CDR3, as DNA: TGTGCCAGCACAATTAGAACTAGCGGGACAGATACGCAGTATTTT. Its protein product is CASTIRTSGTDTQYF.

The chain couples TRBV14 to TRBJ2-1, with 7 bases lining up with TRBD1. The CDR3 totals 15 residues. Losses at the gene ends were 1 base for V and 3 bases for J; bases not matched to a gene: 3. Germline V gene sequence: CDR1 SGHDN, CDR2 FVKESK. The CDR3 region is CASSQGQGFYNEQFF. CDR3 nucleotides: TGTGCCAGCAGCCAAGGACAGGGTTTCTACAATGAGCAGTTCTTC.

The J gene is TRBJ1-3, the V gene TRBV30, with 7 bases fitting TRBD1. CDR1 and CDR2 from the germline V gene are GTSNPN and SVGIG (reference sequence). The CDR3 is made up of 14 amino acids. V dropped 5 bases and J dropped 3; count of bases not matched to a gene: 7. This chain's CDR3 is CAWGNRGFGNTIYF. DNA for the CDR3: TGTGCCTGGGGGAACAGGGGATTTGGAAACACCATATATTTT.

J is TRBJ2-7 and V is TRBV18; 12 bases match TRBD2. There are 17 residues in the CDR3. Trimming took 6 bases from V and 1 from J; bases not matched to a gene: 10. Germline-derived CDR1 and CDR2 are KGHSH and LQKENI. CDR3 in amino acids: CASSPGLAGLGSYEQYF. The CDR3 DNA reads as TGTGCCAGCTCTCCGGGACTAGCGGGCCTGGGGTCCTACGAGCAGTACTTC. Full variable domain (remainder filled in from reference TRBV18 and TRBJ2-7): NAGVMQNPRHLVRRRGQEARLRCSPMKGHSHVYWYRQLPEEGLKFMVYLQKENIIDESGMPKERFSAEFPKEGPSILRIQQVVRGDSAAYFCASSPGLAGLGSYEQYFGPGTRLTVT.

The rearrangement joins TRBV7-2 to TRBJ2-3, with D tentatively TRBD2 (6 bases). Trimming removed 1 base at V and 0 bases at J, with 8 bases between. The CDR3 loop spans 15 amino acids. Germline V CDR1 and CDR2: SGHTA, FQGNSA. The CDR3 DNA reads TGTGCCAGCAGCTTAGTAGGAGGGAGCACAGATACGCAGTATTTT. Protein sequence: CASSLVGGSTDTQYF.

This rearrangement joins TRBV18 to TRBJ2-5; TRBD2 agrees at 13 bases. V lost 5 bases to trimming and J lost 1 base; unmatched junction nucleotides: 4. Looked up from germline, CDR1 is KGHSH and CDR2 is LQKENI. The CDR3 runs 16 residues. The CDR3 loop reads CASSLGTSGAQETQYF. CDR3 DNA sequence: TGTGCCAGCTCATTGGGGACTAGCGGGGCCCAAGAGACCCAGTACTTC.

The genes are TRBV28 and TRBJ2-3; 7 nucleotides agree with TRBD1. The J segment lost 0 bases and the V segment lost 8 bases, leaving 5 bases of the junction unmatched. CDR1 and CDR2 (germline): MDHEN, SYDVKM. The CDR3 is made up of 14 amino acids. CDR3 DNA: TGTGCCAGCTCGTTACAGGGGAGCACAGATACGCAGTATTTT. This codes for CASSLQGSTDTQYF.